This T cell receptor (beta chain) was identified in a study of cytomegalovirus exposure and HLA in healthy donors. At the level of the study: Earlier, 110 million or so unique TCR beta sequences were recovered from some 200 million T cells by an analysis. General study points: The study flagged roughly 150 TCR beta chains as cytomegalovirus-associated. In a later analysis, HLA-associated TCR beta chains were more clonally expanded than equally common others.

Healthy bone marrow donors supplied every sample. In the PCR, 60 Vbeta and 13 Jbeta primers were used. Sequencing used immunoSEQ multiplex PCR; TCRdb keeps in-frame clones, though not all of them. The table shows almost 200,000 clones, with 85% occurring only once. For this clone: Its matching antigen is unknown. Other DNA sequences within the sample encode an identical CDR3.

Germline V gene data show CDR1 as KGHSH and CDR2 as LQKENI. V dropped 2 bases and J dropped 0 bases, with 9 bases sitting between them. The CDR3 covers 15 residues. The sample consisted of PBMCs. The clonotype was recovered from a woman in her forties or fifties in good health and CMV-seronegative. The gene calls are TRBV18 and TRBJ2-3; D is perhaps TRBD1 (5 bases). CDR3 coding DNA: TGTGCCAGCTCACCAGGGCAGGGCAGCACAGATACGCAGTATTTT. It is translated as CASSPGQGSTDTQYF.